The 17 T cell receptor beta chains listed next were all sequenced from one sample in a study of cytomegalovirus exposure and HLA in healthy donors. PCR employed 60 Vbeta and 13 Jbeta primers. This table comes from immunoSEQ multiplex PCR, and its TCRdb copy is limited to in-frame clones, with some not included. The sample lists more than 100,000 clones; around two thirds were seen once. The specimen sequenced was PBMCs. These receptors were obtained from a woman in her fifties or sixties in good health and CMV-seronegative.

This sequence joins TRBV14 and TRBJ1-5; D perhaps matches TRBD1 (5 bases). The CDR3 covers 14 residues. Trimming took off 1 base at V and 4 bases at J, with 8 bases between the two ends. The germline V gene encodes CDR1 SGHDN and CDR2 FVKESK. In DNA, the CDR3 is TGTGCCAGCAGCCAAGTAGGGGTAAATCAGCCCCAGCATTTT. Protein: CASSQVGVNQPQHF. Based on the CDR3 plus reference TRBV14 and TRBJ1-5, the full variable domain is EAGVTQFPSHSVIEKGQTVTLRCDPISGHDNLYWYRRVMGKEIKFLLHFVKESKQDESGMPNNRFLAERTGGTYSTLKVQPAELEDSGVYFCASSQVGVNQPQHFGDGTRLSIL.

This chain uses TRBV7-2 with TRBJ2-7, with 7 bases identical to TRBD1. Germline CDR1 reads SGHTA; CDR2 reads FQGNSA. Germline trimming cut 1 base from V and 4 bases from J; bases unmatched to any gene: 4. The CDR3 is 14 amino acids. CDR3 residues: CASSLEGGLYEQYF. DNA for the CDR3: TGTGCCAGCAGCTTAGAAGGGGGCTTGTACGAGCAGTACTTC.

The genes are TRBV6-1 and TRBJ2-5; D perhaps matches TRBD1 (5 bases). Germline V gene lookup returns CDR1 MNHNS and CDR2 SASEGT. Deletions cut 8 bases from V and 7 bases from J, with 17 bases between. The CDR3 contains 13 residues. The CDR3: CASGRQLTMTQYF. In DNA form, the CDR3 reads TGTGCCAGCGGCAGACAGTTAACGATGACCCAGTACTTC.

The chain has TRBV7-9 and TRBJ2-5, with 10 bases identical to TRBD1. The CDR3 sequence is 15 residues long. Germline loops: CDR1 SEHNR, CDR2 FQNEAQ (reference sequence). The V and J ends lost 6 bases and 5 bases, in that order; junction bases with no gene match: 9. CDR3: CASSSTGGAGETQYF. For the CDR3, the DNA is TGTGCCAGCAGTTCGACAGGGGGCGCAGGGGAGACCCAGTACTTC.

This clone was detected only a few times. The sample contains more than one DNA sequence encoding this CDR3. The rearrangement links TRBV5-4 to TRBJ2-5; weak D call: TRBD2 (6 bases). Germline loops: CDR1 SGHNT, CDR2 YYREEE (reference sequence). This CDR3 contains 13 residues. V lost 4 bases, J lost 3 bases, and 10 bases lay in between. CDR3 sequence: CASSPGTEETQYF. The CDR3 coding sequence is TGTGCCAGCAGCCCCGGGACTGAAGAGACCCAGTACTTC.

The rearrangement joins TRBV6-4 to TRBJ1-5; a possible D gene is TRBD1 (6 bases). The V end was cut by 4 bases, the J end by 9 bases, with 22 bases between. This CDR3 has 16 amino acids. Germline V gene lookup returns CDR1 MRHNA and CDR2 SNTAGT. CDR3 loop: CASSVAFDRTKWPQHF. CDR3 nucleotide sequence: TGTGCCAGCAGTGTCGCATTCGACAGGACGAAATGGCCCCAGCATTTT.

This chain uses TRBV18 with TRBJ2-7, with TRBD1 matching 7 bases. Trimming cost V 6 bases and J 4 bases; bases outside gene matches: 12. Germline V CDR1 and CDR2: KGHSH, LQKENI. The CDR3 extends over 15 amino acids. The DNA for the CDR3 is TGTGCCAGCTCCCCTTTGACAGGGACCCCTTACGAGCAGTACTTC. It yields the protein CASSPLTGTPYEQYF.

The chain is built from TRBV5-6 and TRBJ2-3; 9 bases are shared with TRBD1. The germline V gene encodes CDR1 SGHDT and CDR2 YYEEEE. V shed 4 bases, J shed 4 bases, and the junction held 10 bases outside the gene matches. The CDR3 is 16 residues long. The CDR3 protein is CASSEDRGNSADTQYF. The CDR3 coding sequence is TGTGCCAGCAGCGAGGACAGGGGAAATTCCGCAGATACGCAGTATTTT. The variable domain in full, completed from reference TRBV5-6 and TRBJ2-3, reads DAGVTQSPTHLIKTRGQQVTLRCSPKSGHDTVSWYQQALGQGPQFIFQYYEEEERQRGNFPDRFSGHQFPNYSSELNVNALLLGDSALYLCASSEDRGNSADTQYFGPGTRLTVL.

The V call is TRBV28, the J call TRBJ2-1, with D possibly TRBD2 on 6 matching bases. V lost 2 bases and J lost 1, with 12 bases in between. The CDR3 contains 16 residues. Germline V CDR1 and CDR2: MDHEN, SYDVKM. CDR3 loop: CASSLRDFLSYNEQFF. The CDR3 coding sequence is TGTGCCAGCAGTTTAAGGGACTTCCTTTCCTACAATGAGCAGTTCTTC.

There are a few counts of this clone. This rearrangement joins TRBV5-5 to TRBJ1-1; 12 bases agree with TRBD1. This CDR3 comprises 18 residues. CDR1 is SGHKS, CDR2 YYEKEE, per germline (reference sequence). Trimming at V came to 2 bases and at J to 0 bases, leaving 8 bases not matched to a gene. Here the CDR3 reads CASSLIGTGGTMNTEAFF. For the CDR3, the DNA is TGTGCCAGCAGCTTAATAGGGACAGGGGGCACAATGAACACTGAAGCTTTCTTT.

The sample holds a few counts of this clone. The chain has TRBV6-5 and TRBJ2-7; 9 nucleotides agree with TRBD2. The CDR3 runs 16 residues. The V segment lost 2 bases and the J segment 3 bases; nucleotides outside the gene matches: 8. CDR1 is MNHEY and CDR2 is SVGAGI in the germline V gene. The CDR3 is CASSYTAGGLGYEQYF. The CDR3 DNA reads as TGTGCCAGCAGTTACACGGCGGGGGGGCTGGGCTACGAGCAGTACTTC.

The V and J genes are TRBV7-9 and TRBJ1-2, with D possibly matching TRBD1 (5 bases). V dropped 5 bases and J dropped 8 bases, with 21 bases sitting between them. The germline V gene has CDR1 SEHNR and CDR2 FQNEAQ (reference sequence). The CDR3 runs to 15 residues. This chain's CDR3 is CASSLGEGVQEGYTF. The CDR3 DNA is TGTGCCAGCAGCCTAGGGGAGGGAGTTCAAGAAGGCTACACCTTC.

V usage is TRBV15 and J usage is TRBJ2-5; 7 bases agree with TRBD2. The better agreement between TRBJ2-7 and the DNA end casts doubt on the J call. The germline gives CDR1 LNHNV, CDR2 YYDKDF (reference sequence). There are 15 residues in the CDR3. CDR3 region: CATSPSRGWYTEQYF. The CDR3 coding sequence is TGTGCCACCAGCCCATCGCGGGGGTGGTACACCGAGCAGTACTTC.

The rearrangement uses TRBV19 and TRBJ2-7, with TRBD1 matching over 7 bases. The V segment lost 5 bases and the J segment 3 bases; nucleotides outside the gene matches: 4. Germline assignment: CDR1 LNHDA and CDR2 SQIVND (reference sequence). CDR3 length: 13 amino acids. The CDR3 nucleotides are TGTGCCAGTAGTCGGGACAGCAACTACGAGCAGTACTTC. It specifies CASSRDSNYEQYF.

The rearrangement links TRBV25-1 to TRBJ2-3, with D hard to call. With 2 bases removed from V and 4 bases from J, the gap between germline ends came to 7 bases. Germline V lookup: CDR1 MGHDK, CDR2 SYGVNS. This CDR3 spans 13 amino acids. CDR3 region: CASSEGSADTQYF. CDR3 bases: TGTGCCAGCAGTGAAGGTTCGGCAGATACGCAGTATTTT.

The chain has TRBV10-3 and TRBJ2-5; D may be TRBD2 (5 bases). With the DNA end fitting TRBJ2-7 better, the J assignment may be wrong. The CDR3 loop spans 18 amino acids. Germline values: CDR1 ENHRY, CDR2 SYGVKD. The CDR3 loop is CAISEAPPGRRRTYEQYF. In nucleotides, the CDR3 is TGTGCCATCAGTGAGGCCCCTCCGGGGAGACGAAGAACTTACGAGCAGTACTTC.

V gene TRBV7-9 combines with J gene TRBJ2-2, with 12 bases matching TRBD2. Trimming took 8 bases from V and 4 from J; bases not matched to a gene: 5. There are 15 residues in the CDR3. Germline V lookup: CDR1 SEHNR, CDR2 FQNEAQ (reference sequence). The CDR3 DNA reads TGTGCCAGCTCAAGACTAGCGGGAGTCACCGGGGAGCTGTTTTTT. Translated: CASSRLAGVTGELFF.